Listed below are T cell receptor beta chains from one sample, sequenced in a study of shared T cell receptors in the human thymus. Generated by immunoSEQ multiplex PCR, the TCRdb table keeps only in-frame clones and is missing some. This sample yields more than 550,000 clones, of which around 87% are seen a single time; approximately 0.0097% belongs to the top ten. The sample was also reused in another study, on human thymus T cells.

Sequencing was carried out using thymocytes. Receptors were obtained from a boy less than two years old with a congenital heart defect. The CDR3 runs from the conserved cysteine through the conserved F or W. The D gene is left open where the match is weak. The size of a clone is reported for some rows only, either as once, few or many, or as a class for expanded clones.

J gene | clone size | D gene | V gene | CDR3 DNA | CDR3 protein
TRBJ2-7 | - | - | TRBV15 | TGTGCCACCAGCAGAGGTCCACGGGAGCAGTACTTC | CATSRGPREQYF
TRBJ1-2 | once | - | TRBV5-1 | TGCGCCAGCAGCTTGGCCGGGGGATCCAACTATGGCTACACCTTC | CASSLAGGSNYGYTF
TRBJ2-7 | - | - | TRBV5-4 | TGTGCCAGCAGCCCTCTAGATTTCCACGAGCAGTACTTC | CASSPLDFHEQYF
TRBJ1-2 | - | - | TRBV9 | TGTGCCAGCAGCGTAGGGGGGAGGGCTGATGGCTACACCTTC | CASSVGGRADGYTF
TRBJ1-3 | - | - | TRBV5-1 | TGCGCCAGCAGCAGCCTACACAGGGTCGCCATATATTTT | CASSSLHRVAIYF
TRBJ2-2 | - | - | TRBV19 | TGTGCCAGTAGTATCTTCAGGGGTCCGAACACCGGGGAGCTGTTTTTT | CASSIFRGPNTGELFF
TRBJ1-3 | - | - | TRBV10-3 | TGTGCCATCAGTGAGACAGGAAACACCATATATTTT | CAISETGNTIYF
TRBJ1-1 | few | TRBD1 | TRBV27 | TGTGCCAGCAGTCCCTGGGACAGGGGCGACCCGGCTGAAGCTTTCTTT | CASSPWDRGDPAEAFF
TRBJ1-1 | - | - | TRBV5-6 | TGTGCCAGCAGCTTCAGAGAGCCAGGGAACACTGAAGCTTTCTTT | CASSFREPGNTEAFF
TRBJ1-5 | - | - | TRBV18 | TGTGCCAGCTCACCAGACACCAATCAGCCCCAGCATTTT | CASSPDTNQPQHF
TRBJ1-6 | - | TRBD1 | TRBV19 | TGTGCCAGTAGTATAGATAAAGGCGACAGGGGCAATTCACCCCTCCACTTT | CASSIDKGDRGNSPLHF
TRBJ1-6 | - | TRBD1 | TRBV18 | TGTGCCAGCTCACTCTCGACAGGGGGAAATTCACCCCTCCACTTT | CASSLSTGGNSPLHF
TRBJ2-5 | - | TRBD2 | TRBV27 | TGTGCCAGCAGTCTACGGACTAGCGGGGGTTTAGAGGAGACCCAGTACTTC | CASSLRTSGGLEETQYF
TRBJ2-2 | - | - | TRBV7-9 | TGTGCCAGCAGCTTAGCGGGTCCGGCGGGGCCGAACACCGGGGAGCTGTTTTTT | CASSLAGPAGPNTGELFF
TRBJ1-6 | - | - | TRBV13 | TGTGCCACCGCGATGGGTACCGGGACACCCCAAAGGCCCCTCCACTTT | CATAMGTGTPQRPLHF
TRBJ1-5 | - | TRBD1 | TRBV28 | TGTGCCAGCAGTTTAGACGGCCAGACAGGGGTCAATCAGCCCCAGCATTTT | CASSLDGQTGVNQPQHF
TRBJ2-7 | - | - | TRBV21-1 | TGTGCCAGCAGCCCCCTCGGGACTAGCCCCACCGGAGGGGAGCAGTACTTC | CASSPLGTSPTGGEQYF
TRBJ2-5 | - | - | TRBV6-5 | TGTGCCAGCAGACCTCAATGGGCGGAGACCCAGTACTTC | CASRPQWAETQYF
TRBJ2-1 | - | - | TRBV10-2 | TGCGCCAGCAGTGAGGGGGAACCCGGCAGGGGGTCTGTCCTAGCGACGAATGAGCAGTTCTTC | CASSEGEPGRGSVLATNEQFF
TRBJ1-1 | - | - | TRBV27 | TGTGCCAGCAGTCAAGACAGGAGTGAAGCTTTCTTT | CASSQDRSEAFF
TRBJ1-2 | few | - | TRBV21-1 | TGTGCCAGCACCGGAGTGGCGGGCGTTGCTAACTATGGCTACACCTTC | CASTGVAGVANYGYTF
TRBJ1-6 | - | TRBD1 | TRBV5-6 | TGTGCCAGCAGCTTCGACAGGGGGCAATATTCACCCCTCCACTTT | CASSFDRGQYSPLHF
TRBJ2-7 | - | TRBD2 | TRBV5-1 | TGCGCCAGCAGCAGGATAGGTGGAGCGGGATCGGACGAGCAGTACTTC | CASSRIGGAGSDEQYF
TRBJ2-7 | - | - | TRBV10-3 | TGTGCCATCAGTGAGTCGGAGCCGGCGGGGTACGAGCAGTACTTC | CAISESEPAGYEQYF
TRBJ2-7 | - | - | TRBV6-1 | TGTGCCAGCAGTCCATCAGGGGTCTACGAGCAGTACTTC | CASSPSGVYEQYF
TRBJ1-6 | - | - | TRBV5-1 | TGCGCCAGCAGCTTGTCCCGACAGTTGGCTTCACCCCTCCACTTT | CASSLSRQLASPLHF
TRBJ2-2 | - | TRBD2 | TRBV27 | TGTGCCAGCCGGGGGGTTTTCACCGGGGAGCTGTTTTTT | CASRGVFTGELFF
TRBJ2-3 | - | TRBD1 | TRBV14 | TGTGCCAGCAGCCCGTCGACAGGGCCAGATACGCAGTATTTT | CASSPSTGPDTQYF
TRBJ1-5 | - | - | TRBV9 | TGTGCCAGCAGCGCGGGTACTAATCAGCCCCAGCATTTT | CASSAGTNQPQHF